These 14 T cell receptor beta chains came from one sample sequenced in a study of blood T cell repertoires in COVID-19. Profiling relied on immunoSEQ multiplex PCR, and the TCRdb table lists in-frame clones only, not all of them. Among a few hundred thousand clones listed, around nine tenths were seen once. Specimen: PBMCs or T cells enriched from blood (not recorded which). These receptors originate from a woman in her forties or fifties who had recovered from COVID-19.

The sample holds one count of this clone. J is TRBJ2-2 and V is TRBV19; a possible D gene is TRBD1 (6 bases). The CDR3 has 14 residues. Germline V gives CDR1 LNHDA, CDR2 SQIVND (reference sequence). With 6 bases removed from V and 4 bases from J, the gap between germline ends came to 12 bases. In DNA, the CDR3 is TGTGCCAGTAGGCCAGGGGTAGGCACCGGGGAGCTGTTTTTT. Protein sequence: CASRPGVGTGELFF.

J is TRBJ2-4 and V is TRBV7-2; 9 bases agree with TRBD1. This CDR3 region has 19 residues. J lost 0 bases, V lost 4 bases, and 13 bases had no gene match. CDR1 is SGHTA and CDR2 is FQGNSA in the germline V gene. This chain's CDR3 is CASSSTPGTGPIAKNIQYF. The CDR3 DNA is TGTGCCAGCAGCTCAACTCCTGGGACAGGGCCGATAGCCAAAAACATTCAGTACTTC.

The chain couples TRBV28 to TRBJ2-4; tentatively, D is TRBD2 (6 bases). The V and J ends lost 7 bases and 8 bases respectively, with 27 bases between them. The CDR3 loop spans 17 amino acids. The germline CDR1 and CDR2 sequences are MDHEN and SYDVKM. The CDR3 DNA follows: TGTGCCAGCACTCCCTCGAAGTGGGGGGAAATGGTGGACATTCAGTACTTC. Amino acids: CASTPSKWGEMVDIQYF.

The rearrangement uses TRBV5-1 and TRBJ1-6, with a weak D call TRBD1 (6 bases). Germline V gene sequence: CDR1 SGHRS, CDR2 YFSETQ. Trimming pared 0 bases from V and 7 bases from J, leaving 11 bases between. The CDR3 is made up of 15 amino acids. The CDR3 here is CASSLGGHPNSPLHF. The DNA of the CDR3 is TGCGCCAGCAGCTTGGGGGGACATCCAAATTCACCCCTCCACTTT.

The J gene is TRBJ1-2, the V gene TRBV11-2; weak D call: TRBD1 (6 bases). The V gene lost 6 bases and the J gene lost 5 bases, with 13 bases spanning the gap. The V gene's germline CDR1 is SGHAT and CDR2 FQNNGV. The CDR3 has 13 residues. CDR3 residues: CASSRDIPYGYTF. The DNA for the CDR3 is TGTGCCAGCAGTCGGGACATCCCATATGGCTACACCTTC.

The rearrangement links TRBV20-1 to TRBJ1-2; TRBD1 matches at 8 bases. This CDR3 is built from 14 residues. Trimming cost V 3 bases and J 4 bases; bases outside gene matches: 7. CDR1 is DFQATT, CDR2 SNEGSKA, per germline (reference sequence). This CDR3 reads CSASKGQESYGYTF. The CDR3 bases are TGCAGTGCTAGTAAGGGACAGGAGTCCTATGGCTACACCTTC.

V and J are TRBV3-1 (or the pseudogene TRBV3-2) and TRBJ2-6; the D is unclear. Germline CDR1 is LGHDT and CDR2 is YNNKEL (reference sequence). Trimming left V 4 bases short and J 4 bases short, with 14 bases between. This CDR3 has 16 amino acids. The CDR3 protein is CASSRRPSRGANVLTF. The CDR3 bases are TGTGCCAGCAGCCGGCGACCCTCGAGGGGGGCCAACGTCCTGACTTTC.

The gene calls are TRBV29-1 and TRBJ1-2, with 7 bases lining up with TRBD1. Germline loops: CDR1 SQVTM, CDR2 ANQGSEA. The CDR3 has 15 residues. Trimming at V came to 3 bases and at J to 2 bases, leaving 9 bases not matched to a gene. CDR3 amino acids: CSVEEWQGGNYGYTF. In DNA form, the CDR3 reads TGCAGCGTTGAGGAGTGGCAGGGGGGAAACTATGGCTACACCTTC.

This chain connects TRBV3-1 (or the pseudogene TRBV3-2) to TRBJ2-1, with TRBD1 as a possible D gene (6 bases). CDR1 is LGHDT, CDR2 YNNKEL, per germline (reference sequence). The V gene lost 6 bases and the J gene lost 6 bases, with 6 bases spanning the gap. This CDR3 spans 11 amino acids. CDR3 nucleotides: TGTGCCAGCAGAGGGGGCAATGAGCAGTTCTTC. This encodes CASRGGNEQFF.

This chain uses TRBV6-1 with TRBJ1-2; a possible D gene is TRBD1 (6 bases). Trimming took off 2 bases at V and 7 bases at J, with 17 bases between the two ends. The CDR3 totals 15 residues. From germline, CDR1 is MNHNS and CDR2 SASEGT. The CDR3 sequence is CASSELGPGAAGYTF. The CDR3 bases are TGTGCCAGCAGTGAACTTGGACCAGGGGCGGCTGGCTACACCTTC.

This chain connects TRBV27 to TRBJ2-2; a possible D gene is TRBD2 (5 bases). V lost 2 bases to trimming and J lost 8 bases, with 15 bases between them. The CDR3 has 15 amino acids. Germline V gene data show CDR1 as MNHEY and CDR2 as SMNVEV (reference sequence). The CDR3 coding sequence is TGTGCCAGCAGTTTAGGATCCCGAGGGTTGGGGGAGCTGTTTTTT. Residues: CASSLGSRGLGELFF.

A remark on this clone: Other DNA sequences in the same sample also yield this CDR3. V is TRBV5-6 and J is TRBJ2-7; no reliable D call. Germline assignment: CDR1 SGHDT and CDR2 YYEEEE. V was trimmed by 3 bases and J by 2 bases, leaving 6 bases between them. The CDR3 length is 12 residues. CDR3 region: CASSSTAYEQYF. CDR3 sequence (DNA): TGTGCCAGCAGCTCAACAGCCTACGAGCAGTACTTC.

This clone was seen just once. The rearrangement joins TRBV5-8 to TRBJ1-5, with D perhaps matching TRBD1 (6 bases). This CDR3 contains 16 residues. V was pared by 4 bases and J by 3 bases, with 17 bases between. Germline-derived CDR1 and CDR2 are SGHTS and YDEGEE. The CDR3 here is CASSPGNRVTNQPQHF. CDR3 DNA sequence: TGTGCCAGCAGCCCCGGCAACAGGGTAACCAATCAGCCCCAGCATTTT.

The CDR3 DNA sequence: TGCGCCAGCAGCCCCGGACAGGACTTCACCGGGGAGCTGTTTTTT. This gives the protein CASSPGQDFTGELFF. The chain uses TRBV4-1 and TRBJ2-2, with 7 bases fitting TRBD1. The germline gives CDR1 MGHRA, CDR2 YSYEKL. The CDR3 sequence is 15 residues long. J gave up 4 bases and V 4 bases, and 6 bases lay outside the gene matches.